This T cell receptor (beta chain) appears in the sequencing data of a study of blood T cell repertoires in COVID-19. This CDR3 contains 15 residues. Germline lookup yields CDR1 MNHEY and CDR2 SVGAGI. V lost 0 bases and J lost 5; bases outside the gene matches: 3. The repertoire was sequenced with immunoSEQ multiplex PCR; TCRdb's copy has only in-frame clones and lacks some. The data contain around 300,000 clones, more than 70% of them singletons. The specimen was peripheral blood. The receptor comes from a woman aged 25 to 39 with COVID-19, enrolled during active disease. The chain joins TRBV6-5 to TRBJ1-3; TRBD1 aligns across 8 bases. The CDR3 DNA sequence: TGTGCCAGCAGTTACTCGGACAGGGCAAGAAACACCATATATTTT. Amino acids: CASSYSDRARNTIYF.